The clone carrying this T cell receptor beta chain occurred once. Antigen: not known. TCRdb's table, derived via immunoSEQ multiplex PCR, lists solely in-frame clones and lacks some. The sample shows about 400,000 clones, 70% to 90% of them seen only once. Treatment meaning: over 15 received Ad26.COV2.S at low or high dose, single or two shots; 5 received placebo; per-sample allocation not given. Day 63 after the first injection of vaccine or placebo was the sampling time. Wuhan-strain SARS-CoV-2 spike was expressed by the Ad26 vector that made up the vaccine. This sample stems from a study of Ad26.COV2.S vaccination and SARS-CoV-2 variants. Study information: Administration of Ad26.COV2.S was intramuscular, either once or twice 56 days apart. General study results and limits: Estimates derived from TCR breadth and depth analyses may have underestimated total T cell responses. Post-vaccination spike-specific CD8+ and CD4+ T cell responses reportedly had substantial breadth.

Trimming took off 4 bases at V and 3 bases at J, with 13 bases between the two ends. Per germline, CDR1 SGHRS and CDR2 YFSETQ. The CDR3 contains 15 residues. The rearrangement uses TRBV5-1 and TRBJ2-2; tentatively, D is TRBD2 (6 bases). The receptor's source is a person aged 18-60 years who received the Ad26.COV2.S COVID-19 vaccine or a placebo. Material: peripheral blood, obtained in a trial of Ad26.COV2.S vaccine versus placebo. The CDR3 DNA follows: TGCGCCAGCAGCGAGGGTAGCGGATACACCGGGGAGCTGTTTTTT. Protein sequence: CASSEGSGYTGELFF.